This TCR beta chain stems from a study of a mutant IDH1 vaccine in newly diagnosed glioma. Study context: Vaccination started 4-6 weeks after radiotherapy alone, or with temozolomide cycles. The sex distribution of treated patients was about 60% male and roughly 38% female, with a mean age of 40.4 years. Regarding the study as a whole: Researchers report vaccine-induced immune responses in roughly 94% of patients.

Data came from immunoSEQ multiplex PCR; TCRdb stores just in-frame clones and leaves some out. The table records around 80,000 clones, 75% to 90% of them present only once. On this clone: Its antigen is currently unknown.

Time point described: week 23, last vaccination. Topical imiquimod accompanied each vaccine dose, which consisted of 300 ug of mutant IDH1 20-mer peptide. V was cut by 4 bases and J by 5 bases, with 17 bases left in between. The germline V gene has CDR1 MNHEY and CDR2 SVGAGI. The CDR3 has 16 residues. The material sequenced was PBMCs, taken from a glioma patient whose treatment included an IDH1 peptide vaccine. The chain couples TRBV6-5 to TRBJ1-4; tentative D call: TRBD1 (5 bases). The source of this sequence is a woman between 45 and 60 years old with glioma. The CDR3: CASSSGLGRVNEKLFF. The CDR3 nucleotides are TGTGCCAGCAGTTCAGGGCTTGGCAGGGTCAATGAAAAACTGTTTTTT.